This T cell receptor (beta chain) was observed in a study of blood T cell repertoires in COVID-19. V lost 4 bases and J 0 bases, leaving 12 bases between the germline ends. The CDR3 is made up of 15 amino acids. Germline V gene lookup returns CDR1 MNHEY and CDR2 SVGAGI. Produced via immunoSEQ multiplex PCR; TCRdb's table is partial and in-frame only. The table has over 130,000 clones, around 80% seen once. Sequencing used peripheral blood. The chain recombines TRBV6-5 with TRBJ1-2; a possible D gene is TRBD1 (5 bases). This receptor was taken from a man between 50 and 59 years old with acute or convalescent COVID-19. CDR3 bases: TGTGCCAGCAGTTCTACCTCGACAGCTAACTATGGCTACACCTTC. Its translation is CASSSTSTANYGYTF.